Below, one T cell receptor beta chain is given with its context. Antigen: not known. A much larger clone differs from this one at a single base, so this may be a read error. There are 12 residues in the CDR3. CDR1 DFQATT and CDR2 SNEGSKA come from the germline V gene (reference sequence). The sample is drawn from a study of T cells in Graves' hyperthyroidism and ophthalmopathy. Study-level information: Sampling of peripheral blood happened at initial diagnosis, prior to any treatment. General observations from the study: Most expanded thyroid clonotypes above 0.001 also appeared in blood. Before onset, ophthalmopathy was predicted by the model a median around 6.2 months earlier.

The TCR beta CDR3 regions underwent amplification using RNA transcripts as the source. The TCR CDR3 was amplified in a first-round RT-PCR using the HTBI primer set. Each CDR3 protein gets one entry after TCRdb re-called the multiplex PCR reads with MiXCR. The sample comprises 500,000 to 600,000 distinct CDR3 sequences, over 15% of which are singletons, and roughly 18% rests with the top ten. Sample: blood. This chain connects TRBV20-1 to TRBJ2-7; a possible D gene is TRBD2 (6 bases). The TCR sequence derives from a woman aged 18 to 35 with Graves' hyperthyroidism. Written as DNA, the CDR3 is TGCGGTGCTGTCGGAGGGCCTAGCGAGCAGTACTTC. Residues: CGAVGGPSEQYF.